These 25 T cell receptor beta chains originate from one sample sequenced in a study of OX40 agonist ivuxolimab in advanced cancers. TCRdb keeps only in-frame clones here, not all; method: immunoSEQ multiplex PCR. The data show roughly 75,000 clones, roughly 91% seen once. The sequencing here drew on CD4+ or CD8+ T cells sorted from blood, taken in a trial of the OX40 agonist ivuxolimab. These receptor sequences come from an adult with an advanced solid tumor such as melanoma, head and neck, liver or kidney cancer.

The V gene is TRBV5-8, the J gene TRBJ1-5; D gene unclear. Germline-derived CDR1 and CDR2 are SGHTS and YDEGEE. V was pared by 0 bases and J by 6 bases, with 13 bases between. The CDR3 loop spans 15 amino acids. The CDR3 nucleotides read TGTGCCAGCAGCTTGGAGGGAGGGTTGGGTCAGCCCCAGCATTTT. Amino acids: CASSLEGGLGQPQHF.

V and J are TRBV5-1 and TRBJ2-5; TRBD2 matches 10 bases. Germline CDR1 SGHRS, CDR2 YFSETQ. CDR3 length: 17 amino acids. V lost 0 bases, J lost 2 bases, and 7 bases stayed unmatched. CDR3 in amino acids: CASSLVLAGRGQETQYF. CDR3 sequence (DNA): TGCGCCAGCAGCTTGGTACTAGCGGGGAGGGGTCAAGAGACCCAGTACTTC.

The gene calls are TRBV5-4 and TRBJ2-2, with D tentatively TRBD1 (5 bases). V was clipped by 7 bases and J by 4 bases, with 11 bases between them. The germline gives CDR1 SGHNT, CDR2 YYREEE (reference sequence). The CDR3 loop spans 13 amino acids. CDR3 region: CASHQGVTGELFF. The CDR3, as DNA: TGTGCCAGCCATCAGGGCGTCACCGGGGAGCTGTTTTTT.

This chain uses TRBV19 with TRBJ2-1; either TRBD1 or TRBD2 may supply D (5 bases each). The V end was cut by 9 bases, the J end by 0 bases, with 12 bases between. CDR3 length: 14 amino acids. In germline, CDR1 is LNHDA, CDR2 SQIVND (reference sequence). Here the CDR3 reads CASEAGSSYNEQFF. The CDR3 region has the DNA TGTGCCAGCGAGGCAGGGAGCTCCTACAATGAGCAGTTCTTC.

The chain has TRBV6-1 and TRBJ1-1; TRBD1 agrees at 10 bases. Trimming at V came to 2 bases and at J to 6 bases, leaving 15 bases not matched to a gene. The germline CDR1 and CDR2 sequences are MNHNS and SASEGT. This CDR3 contains 18 residues. The CDR3 coding sequence is TGTGCCAGCAGTGAATTTGGACAGGGGGGTTTGGTTACCCCTGAAGCTTTCTTT. Its protein product is CASSEFGQGGLVTPEAFF.

V usage is TRBV6-1 and J usage is TRBJ1-1; D is undetermined. Trimming removed 4 bases from V and 2 bases from J, with 8 bases in between. The CDR3 extends over 13 amino acids. The germline gives CDR1 MNHNS, CDR2 SASEGT. For the CDR3, the DNA is TGTGCCAGCAGTGGCGAGCCTAACACTGAAGCTTTCTTT. It codes for CASSGEPNTEAFF.

The chain links TRBV4-2 to TRBJ1-3, with D possibly being TRBD1 (5 bases). The length of the CDR3 is 16 residues. The V end was cut by 0 bases, the J end by 1 base, with 10 bases between. The germline CDR1 and CDR2 sequences are LGHNA and YNFKEQ. The CDR3 protein is CASSQDQGLSGNTIYF. CDR3 DNA: TGTGCCAGCAGCCAAGATCAGGGCCTATCTGGAAACACCATATATTTT.

The J gene is TRBJ2-5, the V gene TRBV7-9; tentatively, D is TRBD2 (5 bases). This CDR3 has 17 residues. V lost 0 bases, J lost 0 bases, and 14 bases lay in between. In germline, CDR1 is SEHNR, CDR2 FQNEAQ (reference sequence). CDR3 sequence (DNA): TGTGCCAGCAGCTTAGCGGAGGCCGGCTGGTACCAAGAGACCCAGTACTTC. It specifies CASSLAEAGWYQETQYF.

The V call is TRBV5-1, the J call TRBJ2-3, with 7 nucleotides matching TRBD1. CDR3 length: 15 amino acids. The V and J ends lost 0 bases and 1 base, in that order; junction bases with no gene match: 2. Germline CDR1 is SGHRS and CDR2 is YFSETQ. This CDR3 reads CASSLEGAGTDTQYF. Written as DNA, the CDR3 is TGCGCCAGCAGCTTGGAGGGGGCGGGCACAGATACGCAGTATTTT.

V usage is TRBV30 and J usage is TRBJ1-2; D ambiguous. The CDR3 loop spans 14 amino acids. The germline gives CDR1 GTSNPN, CDR2 SVGIG (reference sequence). The V and J ends lost 1 base and 5 bases respectively, with 14 bases between them. The CDR3 reads CAWSEMGIGYGYTF. CDR3 nucleotides: TGTGCCTGGAGTGAAATGGGGATTGGGTATGGCTACACCTTC.

J is TRBJ2-3 and V is TRBV6-1; weak D call: TRBD2 (5 bases). The germline CDR1 and CDR2 sequences are MNHNS and SASEGT. The CDR3 has 15 amino acids. With 5 bases removed from V and 1 base from J, the gap between germline ends came to 13 bases. CDR3 sequence reads: CASSPHRTGTDTQYF. CDR3 nucleotides: TGTGCCAGCAGTCCGCACCGGACTGGCACAGATACGCAGTATTTT.

The chain has TRBV6-1 and TRBJ1-5, with unresolved D. The CDR3 sequence is 13 residues long. The germline V gene has CDR1 MNHNS and CDR2 SASEGT. V was clipped by 2 bases and J by 7 bases, with 9 bases between them. The CDR3 is CASSENGRQPQHF. In DNA, the CDR3 is TGTGCCAGCAGTGAAAATGGCAGACAGCCCCAGCATTTT.

The chain couples TRBV7-5 to TRBJ2-2; the table's D gene call, TRBD2, was not cross checked with the DNA. TRBV7-5 represents a pseudogene. This CDR3 region has 15 residues. For the CDR3, the DNA is TGTGTCAGAAGCTCACGGGGGGGCAGGACCGGGGAGCTGTTTTTT. Its translation is CVRSSRGGRTGELFF.

The V and J genes are TRBV7-2 and TRBJ2-5, with 12 bases fitting TRBD2. This CDR3 has 16 residues. CDR1 SGHTA and CDR2 FQGNSA come from the germline V gene. V shed 5 bases, J shed 5 bases, and the junction held 9 bases outside the gene matches. The CDR3, as DNA: TGTGCCAGCAGCCCCCAGGGGCTAGCGGGAGGGGAGACCCAGTACTTC. Amino acids: CASSPQGLAGGETQYF.

V is TRBV19 and J is TRBJ2-5; D might be TRBD1 (6 bases). Between the trimmed V and J ends, which lost 7 bases and 1 base, there was a span of 10 bases. Germline CDR1 is LNHDA and CDR2 is SQIVND (reference sequence). The CDR3 totals 13 residues. The CDR3 reads CASKGVGQETQYF. CDR3 coding DNA: TGTGCCAGTAAGGGGGTGGGCCAAGAGACCCAGTACTTC.

The chain uses TRBV27 and TRBJ2-1; the match to TRBD2 covers 13 bases. The CDR3 is made up of 16 amino acids. Per the germline V gene, CDR1 is MNHEY and CDR2 is SMNVEV (reference sequence). V lost 5 bases, J lost 8 bases, and 9 bases stayed unmatched. The CDR3 bases are TGTGCCAGCAGTCTACTAGCGGGAGGGCCTGCTCATGAGCAGTTCTTC. Translating gives CASSLLAGGPAHEQFF.

This CDR3 reads CASSRRLTANNEQFF. The CDR3, as DNA: TGTGCCAGCAGCAGAAGACTTACCGCTAACAATGAGCAGTTCTTC. The V and J genes are TRBV11-1 and TRBJ2-1; D remains ambiguous. The CDR3 length is 15 residues. CDR1 SGHAT and CDR2 FQDESV come from the germline V gene (reference sequence). V lost 5 bases and J 5 bases, leaving 16 bases between the germline ends.

The genes are TRBV28 and TRBJ2-4; a possible D gene is TRBD2 (6 bases). The CDR3 covers 16 residues. Trimming pared 5 bases from V and 0 bases from J, leaving 14 bases between. The germline V gene has CDR1 MDHEN and CDR2 SYDVKM. The CDR3 spells CASSPRDFLAKNIQYF. CDR3 nucleotides: TGTGCCAGCAGTCCGAGGGACTTCCTAGCCAAAAACATTCAGTACTTC.

The chain is built from TRBV12-5 and TRBJ2-1; D is perhaps TRBD1 or TRBD2 (5 bases each). V lost 5 bases, J lost 3 bases, and 20 bases lay in between. Germline CDR1 reads LGHNT; CDR2 reads FRNRAP. The CDR3 is 17 amino acids. The CDR3 nucleotides are TGTGCTAGTGGTGGCACCCGCCTTTCAGGGAGCTACAATGAGCAGTTCTTC. Amino acid sequence: CASGGTRLSGSYNEQFF.

CDR3 nucleotide sequence: TGTGCCAGCTCGGGGGCATGGGAGACCCAGTACTTC. Protein sequence: CASSGAWETQYF. The chain combines TRBV25-1 with TRBJ2-5; D may match TRBD1 or TRBD2 (6 bases each). V gave up 8 bases and J gave up 5 bases, with 12 bases separating them. The CDR3 runs 12 residues. Germline CDR1 and CDR2: MGHDK and SYGVNS.

V is TRBV7-2 and J is TRBJ1-5; D perhaps matches TRBD1 (5 bases). V was pared by 6 bases and J by 6 bases, with 15 bases between. There are 14 residues in the CDR3. CDR1 and CDR2 from the germline V gene are SGHTA and FQGNSA. The CDR3 nucleotides are TGTGCCAGCAGGTACGACAGCTTGGGTCAGCCCCAGCATTTT. It yields the protein CASRYDSLGQPQHF. The whole variable domain, remainder taken from reference TRBV7-2 and TRBJ1-5, is GAGVSQSPSNKVTEKGKDVELRCDPISGHTALYWYRQSLGQGLEFLIYFQGNSAPDKSGLPSDRFSAERTGGSVSTLTIQRTQQEDSAVYLCASRYDSLGQPQHFGDGTRLSIL.

This clone was detected once. This chain links TRBV28 with TRBJ2-1, with a tentative D call TRBD1 (6 bases). Germline V gene data show CDR1 as MDHEN and CDR2 as SYDVKM. V lost 6 bases to trimming and J lost 9 bases, with 24 bases between them. The length of the CDR3 is 16 residues. The CDR3: CASRLIGGAGAVEQFF. The CDR3, as DNA: TGTGCCAGCAGGCTTATTGGGGGCGCAGGTGCAGTTGAGCAGTTCTTC.

The CDR3 sequence is CASSIKLQEGYGYTF. As DNA, the CDR3 is TGTGCCAGTAGTATTAAGCTCCAGGAGGGGTATGGCTACACCTTC. This chain links TRBV19 with TRBJ1-2; the D gene is possibly TRBD1 (5 bases). The CDR3 length is 15 residues. Trimming cost V 3 bases and J 5 bases, with 16 bases left between them. From germline, CDR1 is LNHDA and CDR2 SQIVND (reference sequence).

This chain's CDR3 is CASGGVTNTGELFF. The CDR3 coding sequence is TGTGCCAGCGGGGGTGTTACGAACACCGGGGAGCTGTTTTTT. This chain joins TRBV27 and TRBJ2-2; tentatively, D is TRBD1 or TRBD2 (5 bases each). There are 14 residues in the CDR3. V was pared by 8 bases and J by 0 bases, with 10 bases between. Germline CDR1 and CDR2: MNHEY and SMNVEV (reference sequence).

The chain recombines TRBV6-1 with TRBJ1-1; no firm D call. This CDR3 contains 14 residues. The V end lost 5 bases, the J end lost 4 bases, and 14 bases lay between the germline ends. Germline loops: CDR1 MNHNS, CDR2 SASEGT. CDR3 in DNA: TGTGCCAGCAGTCAAAGCCGGGTGAGCACTGAAGCTTTCTTT. Translating gives CASSQSRVSTEAFF.